This is a list of T cell receptor beta chains from one sample in a study of shared clonotypes between healthy human individuals. Some clones are missing from TCRdb's copy, which holds only in-frame ones; the method was immunoSEQ multiplex PCR. The sample shows hundreds of thousands of clones, nearly 95% of them seen only once. Sequences were obtained from naive CD8+ T cells sorted from blood. The receptor set was obtained from a young man in good health. CDR3s include the opening cysteine and the closing phenylalanine or tryptophan. Only some rows state a clone size, as once, few, many or a class for expanded clones.

V	size	J	CDR3
TRBV28	.	TRBJ1-2	CASSFSNVNYGYTF
TRBV6-1	.	TRBJ2-1	CASSEMISYNEQFF
TRBV7-9	.	TRBJ1-5	CASSFLDQPQHF
TRBV5-1	.	TRBJ2-7	CASSPRTGAYEQYF
TRBV7-8	.	TRBJ2-3	CASSFPRSGAGTDTQYF
TRBV9	.	TRBJ2-7	CASSVVGLRGDEQYF
TRBV27	.	TRBJ2-1	CASSLTRRLADNEQFF
TRBV5-1	once	TRBJ2-5	CASSLAVGTSQETQYF
TRBV4-3	once	TRBJ2-7	CASSQVQGRYEQYF
TRBV19	once	TRBJ1-4	CASSLVMYSNEKLFF